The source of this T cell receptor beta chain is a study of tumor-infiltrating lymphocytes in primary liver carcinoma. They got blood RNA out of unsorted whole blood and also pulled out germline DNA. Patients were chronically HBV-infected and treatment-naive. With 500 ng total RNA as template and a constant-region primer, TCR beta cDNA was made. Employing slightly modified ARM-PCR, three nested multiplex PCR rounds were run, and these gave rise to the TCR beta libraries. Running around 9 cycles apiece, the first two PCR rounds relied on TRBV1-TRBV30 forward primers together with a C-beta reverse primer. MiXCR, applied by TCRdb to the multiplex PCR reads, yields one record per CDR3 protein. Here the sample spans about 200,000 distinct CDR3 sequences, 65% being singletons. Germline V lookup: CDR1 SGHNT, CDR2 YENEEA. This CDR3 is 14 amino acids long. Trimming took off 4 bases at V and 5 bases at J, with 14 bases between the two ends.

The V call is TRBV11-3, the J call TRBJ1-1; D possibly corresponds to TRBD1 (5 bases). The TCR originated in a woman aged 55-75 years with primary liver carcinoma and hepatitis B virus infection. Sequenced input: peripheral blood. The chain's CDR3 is CASSSGLRSTEAFF. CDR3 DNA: TGTGCCAGCAGCTCAGGGCTGAGGAGTACTGAAGCTTTCTTT.